These 21 T cell receptor beta chains were sequenced from one sample in a study of T cell clonality in common variable immunodeficiency. The protocol was immunoSEQ multiplex PCR, while the TCRdb copy is restricted to in-frame clones and leaves out a portion. The table records roughly 42,000 clones without singletons, the ten largest covering 2.1%. Sequencing was done on a sample of peripheral blood mononuclear cells. Source of these receptors: a person between 18 and 75 years old in good health.

In this sample, this clone turned up many times. The read is 3 residues too short to cover the CDR3 end, so that end is filled in from the germline J gene. The chain carries TRBV29-1 and TRBJ2-7, with a weak D call TRBD2 (6 bases). The CDR3 has 15 amino acids. V gave up 4 bases and J gave up 0 bases, with 16 bases separating them. The germline CDR1 and CDR2 sequences are SQVTM and ANQGSEA. CDR3 region: CSVAPGDASSYEQYF. CDR3 DNA (partial): TGCAGCGTTGCGCCGGGGGACGCCAGCTCCTACGAG.

This clone was observed many times. The CDR3 end is not reached by the read, which stops 3 residues before it; the germline J gene fills it in. The chain recombines TRBV5-1 with TRBJ1-1; the D is unclear. Germline CDR1 reads SGHRS; CDR2 reads YFSETQ. The CDR3 spans 15 residues. Trimming cost V 1 base and J 1 base, with 11 bases left between them. CDR3 DNA, as far as it was read: TGCGCCAGCAGCTTGAGCGGTGAGGAGAACACTGAA. It specifies CASSLSGEENTE. From start to end, the CDR3 is CASSLSGEENTEAFF. The full variable domain, rest sourced from reference TRBV5-1 and TRBJ1-1, is KAGVTQTPRYLIKTRGQQVTLSCSPISGHRSVSWYQQTPGQGLQFLFEYFSETQRNKGNFPGRFSGRQFSNSRSEMNVSTLELGDSALYLCASSLSGEENTEAFFGQGTRLTVV.

In its sample, this clone was seen many times. At one end, the junction sequence differs from germline, possibly due to a read error. CDR3 sequence reads: CASSQEFGETQYF. The part of the CDR3 DNA that was read is TGCGCCAGCAGCCAAGAATTCGGGGAGACC. V usage is TRBV4-2 and J usage is TRBJ2-5; no clear D gene. The read falls 3 residues short of the CDR3 end, and the missing part is taken from the germline J gene. The CDR3 runs to 13 residues. The germline V gene has CDR1 LGHNA and CDR2 YNFKEQ.

This clone was counted at least ten times. At one end, the junction sequence differs from germline, possibly due to a read error. Coverage ceases 3 residues before the CDR3 finishes, and the germline J gene fills in the end. The genes are TRBV7-7 and TRBJ2-5; 7 bases fit TRBD1. The CDR3 has 13 residues. Germline values: CDR1 SSHAT, CDR2 FNYEAQ (reference sequence). CDR3 DNA, as far as it was read: TGTGCTAGCAGCGGACAGGTTGGAGAGACC. This codes for CASSGQVGET. The whole CDR3 region reads CASSGQVGETQYF.

Ten or more counts support this clone. Coverage ceases 3 residues before the CDR3 finishes, and the germline J gene fills in the end. J is TRBJ1-1 and V is TRBV7-9, with TRBD1 identical over 7 bases. The germline V gene encodes CDR1 SEHNR and CDR2 FQNEAQ (reference sequence). CDR3 length: 12 amino acids. The sequenced CDR3 bases are TGTGCCAGCAGCTCAAGACAGGGAAAA. Its translation: CASSSRQGK. The full CDR3 sequence reads CASSSRQGKAFF.

In this sample, this clone turned up many times. The observed sequence ends 3 residues before the CDR3 terminus, with the missing tail filled in from the germline J gene. This chain joins TRBV19 and TRBJ1-4; the match to TRBD1 covers 9 bases. CDR1 and CDR2 from the germline V gene are LNHDA and SQIVND (reference sequence). The V gene end was trimmed by 5 bases and the J gene end by 3 bases; junction bases not matched to a gene: 4. This CDR3 is built from 15 residues. The CDR3 here is CASSRGQGSNEKLFF. CDR3 bases read: TGTGCCAGTAGTCGTGGACAGGGGTCTAATGAAAAA.

This clone was detected many times. The sequenced fragment ends 3 residues before the CDR3 boundary, so the rest is inferred from the germline J gene. The rearrangement links TRBV18 to TRBJ1-1; tentatively, D is TRBD1 (5 bases). Per the germline V gene, CDR1 is KGHSH and CDR2 is LQKENI. V was clipped by 3 bases and J by 2 bases, with 19 bases between them. CDR3 length: 17 amino acids. The CDR3 bases that were read are TGTGCCAGCTCACCGAGGGGCCATGGGGCAAAAAACACTGAA. It encodes CASSPRGHGAKNTE. The full CDR3 is CASSPRGHGAKNTEAFF. The variable domain in full, with the rest retrieved from reference TRBV18 and TRBJ1-1, is NAGVMQNPRHLVRRRGQEARLRCSPMKGHSHVYWYRQLPEEGLKFMVYLQKENIIDESGMPKERFSAEFPKEGPSILRIQQVVRGDSAAYFCASSPRGHGAKNTEAFFGQGTRLTVV.

This clone was found a few times. The read is 3 residues too short to cover the CDR3 end, so that end is filled in from the germline J gene. The chain has TRBV19 and TRBJ1-2, with 8 positions matching TRBD1. This CDR3 region has 15 residues. Germline CDR1 is LNHDA and CDR2 is SQIVND (reference sequence). V dropped 2 bases and J dropped 7; count of bases not matched to a gene: 9. CDR3 DNA, as far as it was read: TGTGCCAGTAGTATAAACCCGGGACAGGATCCTGGC. Translating gives CASSINPGQDPG. The CDR3 reads in full as CASSINPGQDPGYTF.

The sample holds many counts of this clone. The read gets to within 3 residues of the CDR3 end, and the germline J gene fills in the rest. The V and J genes are TRBV19 and TRBJ2-7, with 10 bases identical to TRBD2. From germline, CDR1 is LNHDA and CDR2 SQIVND (reference sequence). The trim removed 4 bases at V and 0 bases at J, leaving 3 bases unmatched. This CDR3 is 15 amino acids long. CDR3 DNA, as far as it was read: TGTGCCAGTAGTACCGGGACTAGCGTCTCCTACGAG. It is translated as CASSTGTSVSYE. In full, the CDR3 reads CASSTGTSVSYEQYF.

On this clone: From the germline J gene comes the end of the CDR3, since the read stops 3 residues before it. This sequence joins TRBV18 and TRBJ1-1, with D uncertain. Trimming shortened V by 4 bases and J by 6 bases, and 12 bases separated the two germline ends. Germline V gene sequence: CDR1 KGHSH, CDR2 LQKENI. The CDR3 is 13 residues long. This CDR3 reads CASSRSGESEAFF. The CDR3 bases that were read are TGTGCCAGCTCACGTTCCGGGGAGTCTGAA. Full variable domain (remainder filled in from reference TRBV18 and TRBJ1-1): NAGVMQNPRHLVRRRGQEARLRCSPMKGHSHVYWYRQLPEEGLKFMVYLQKENIIDESGMPKERFSAEFPKEGPSILRIQQVVRGDSAAYFCASSRSGESEAFFGQGTRLTVV.

This clone was seen many times. The CDR3 extends 3 residues past the end of the read, so its final part is completed from the germline J gene. The V and J genes are TRBV30 and TRBJ2-7; D is undetermined. The CDR3 loop spans 15 amino acids. V lost 0 bases and J 6 bases, leaving 18 bases between the germline ends. Germline lookup yields CDR1 GTSNPN and CDR2 SVGIG (reference sequence). The part of the CDR3 DNA that was read is TGTGCCTGGAGTGTTTCCTCCCCGGGTACGGGCGAG. Its translation is CAWSVSSPGTGE. The entire CDR3 protein is CAWSVSSPGTGEQYF. The whole variable domain, remainder taken from reference TRBV30 and TRBJ2-7, is SQTIHQWPATLVQPVGSPLSLECTVEGTSNPNLYWYRQAAGRGLQLLFYSVGIGQISSEVPQNLSASRPQDRQFILSSKKLLLSDSGFYLCAWSVSSPGTGEQYFGPGTRLTVT.

Comments on this clone: The observed sequence ends 3 residues before the CDR3 terminus, with the missing tail filled in from the germline J gene. The genes are TRBV7-9 and TRBJ2-4; 12 positions match TRBD1. The CDR3 has 15 residues. The germline CDR1 and CDR2 sequences are SEHNR and FQNEAQ (reference sequence). The CDR3 sequence is CASSFGTGGDYGQYF. The sequenced CDR3 bases are TGTGCCAGCAGCTTCGGGACAGGGGGCGACTATGGT.

In this sample, this clone turned up many times. The sequenced part of the CDR3 DNA is TGCAGTGCTGGTTCGTTAGTACAAGAGACC. This gives the protein CSAGSLVQET. The entire CDR3 sequence reads CSAGSLVQETQYF. The chain links TRBV20-1 to TRBJ2-5, with D uncertain. The read ends 3 residues early relative to the CDR3; the germline J gene fills the gap. This CDR3 spans 13 amino acids. Between the trimmed V and J ends, which lost 5 bases and 2 bases, there was a span of 12 bases. Germline V gives CDR1 DFQATT, CDR2 SNEGSKA (reference sequence).

This clone has a count of ten or more. The read ends 3 residues shy of where the CDR3 ends; the end is completed using the germline J gene. The genes are TRBV20-1 and TRBJ2-3; tentative D call: TRBD2 (5 bases). Trimming pared 3 bases from V and 0 bases from J, leaving 10 bases between. The germline V gene has CDR1 DFQATT and CDR2 SNEGSKA (reference sequence). The CDR3 sequence is 14 residues long. The CDR3 reads CSASRADSTDTQYF. The part of the CDR3 DNA that was read is TGCAGTGCTAGTCGAGCGGATAGCACAGATACG.

This clone occurred many times. The read finishes 3 residues shy of the CDR3 end, and the germline J gene is used to complete it. The chain couples TRBV5-1 to TRBJ2-1; 14 bases fit TRBD2. The junction had 5 bases not matched to a gene; V was cut back by 0 bases and J by 6 bases. CDR1 SGHRS and CDR2 YFSETQ come from the germline V gene. The CDR3 is made up of 17 amino acids. Here the CDR3 reads CASSLVPGLAGVNEQFF. The CDR3 DNA, read in part, is TGCGCCAGCAGCTTGGTCCCGGGACTAGCGGGGGTCAATGAG.

This clone was picked up many times. The CDR3 end is not reached by the read, which stops 3 residues before it; the germline J gene fills it in. This sequence joins TRBV4-2 and TRBJ2-7; possibly TRBD2 for D (5 bases). The germline V gene encodes CDR1 LGHNA and CDR2 YNFKEQ. CDR3 length: 15 residues. Trimming took off 0 bases at V and 2 bases at J, with 11 bases between the two ends. The sequenced CDR3 bases are TGTGCCAGCAGCCAAGAACTCGAGACTACCTACGAG. It translates to CASSQELETTYE. The full-length CDR3 reads as CASSQELETTYEQYF.

This clone was seen many times. The read terminates 3 residues before the CDR3 end, so the remaining end is supplied by the germline J gene. The chain combines TRBV19 with TRBJ2-1; tentatively, D is TRBD2 (6 bases). This CDR3 has 14 amino acids. The germline V and J ends were trimmed by 5 bases and 4 bases, with 12 bases remaining between them. The germline CDR1 and CDR2 sequences are LNHDA and SQIVND (reference sequence). CDR3 bases read: TGTGCCAGTAGTGGGGGACTCGTGTACAATGAG. Translated, it gives CASSGGLVYNE. The whole CDR3 sequence reads CASSGGLVYNEQFF.

This clone was detected many times. The CDR3 is cut off 3 residues early in the read; its end comes from the germline J gene. The rearrangement uses TRBV14 and TRBJ2-2, with D perhaps matching TRBD1 (6 bases). In germline, CDR1 is SGHDN, CDR2 FVKESK. This CDR3 is built from 16 residues. Trimming took off 3 bases at V and 5 bases at J, with 16 bases between the two ends. CDR3 sequence reads: CASSQGTTGRTGELFF. The CDR3 DNA, read in part, is TGTGCCAGCAGCCAGGGGACAACAGGTAGAACCGGGGAG.

This clone was seen at least ten times. The sequence runs out 3 residues before the end of the CDR3; the remainder is reconstructed from the germline J gene. The chain carries TRBV6-2 or TRBV6-3 and TRBJ2-1; 7 nucleotides align to TRBD2. V shed 0 bases, J shed 3 bases, and the junction held 8 bases outside the gene matches. The CDR3 is 17 residues long. Looked up from germline, CDR1 is MNHEY and CDR2 is SVGEGT. CDR3 sequence reads: CASSYSPPSGVYNEQFF. The covered CDR3 bases are TGTGCCAGCAGTTACTCCCCCCCTAGCGGAGTCTACAATGAG.

This clone was picked up a small number of times. The read terminates 3 residues ahead of where the CDR3 ends, so the germline J gene completes it. The genes are TRBV6-2 or TRBV6-3 and TRBJ1-2, with 9 bases lining up with TRBD1. Germline V gene lookup returns CDR1 MNHEY and CDR2 SVGEGT. The CDR3 contains 14 residues. CDR3 DNA, as far as it was read: TGTGCCAGCACCGAGACAGGGGGGAATTACGAC. This gives the protein CASTETGGNYD. The whole CDR3 reads CASTETGGNYDYTF.

This clone was counted a few times. The sequence runs out 3 residues before the end of the CDR3; the remainder is reconstructed from the germline J gene. The chain combines TRBV30 with TRBJ2-4; possibly TRBD2 for D (5 bases). The CDR3 totals 11 residues. Per germline, CDR1 GTSNPN and CDR2 SVGIG (reference sequence). The CDR3 here is CACQVDYGQYF. The CDR3 DNA, read in part, is TGTGCCTGCCAAGTCGACTATGGT. The full variable domain, in which reference TRBV30 and TRBJ2-4 provide the parts outside the CDR3, is SQTIHQWPATLVQPVGSPLSLECTVEGTSNPNLYWYRQAAGRGLQLLFYSVGIGQISSEVPQNLSASRPQDRQFILSSKKLLLSDSGFYLCACQVDYGQYFGAGTRLSVL.